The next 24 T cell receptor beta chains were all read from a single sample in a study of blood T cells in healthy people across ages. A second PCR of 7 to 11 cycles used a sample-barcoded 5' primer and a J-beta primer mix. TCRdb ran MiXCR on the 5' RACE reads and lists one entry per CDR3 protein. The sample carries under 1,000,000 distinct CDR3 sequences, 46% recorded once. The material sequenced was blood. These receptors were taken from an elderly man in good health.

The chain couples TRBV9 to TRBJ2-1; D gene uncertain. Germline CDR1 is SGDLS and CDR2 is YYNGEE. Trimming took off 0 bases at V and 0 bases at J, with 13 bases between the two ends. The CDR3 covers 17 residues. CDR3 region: CASSVAPAPSSYNEQFF. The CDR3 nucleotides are TGTGCCAGCAGCGTAGCTCCAGCGCCAAGCTCCTACAATGAGCAGTTCTTC.

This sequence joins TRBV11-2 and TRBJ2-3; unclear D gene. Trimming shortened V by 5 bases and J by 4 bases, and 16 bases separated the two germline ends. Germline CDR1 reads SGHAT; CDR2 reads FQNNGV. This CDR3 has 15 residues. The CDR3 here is CASSQLNQFADTQYF. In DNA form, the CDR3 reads TGTGCCAGCAGCCAACTGAACCAGTTCGCAGATACGCAGTATTTT.

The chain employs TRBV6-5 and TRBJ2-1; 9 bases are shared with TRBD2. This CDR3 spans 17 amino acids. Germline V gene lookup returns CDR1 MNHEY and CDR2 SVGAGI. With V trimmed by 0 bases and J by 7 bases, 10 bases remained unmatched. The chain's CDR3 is CASSYSWLAGLGNEQFF. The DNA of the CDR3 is TGTGCCAGCAGTTACTCGTGGCTAGCGGGACTGGGTAATGAGCAGTTCTTC.

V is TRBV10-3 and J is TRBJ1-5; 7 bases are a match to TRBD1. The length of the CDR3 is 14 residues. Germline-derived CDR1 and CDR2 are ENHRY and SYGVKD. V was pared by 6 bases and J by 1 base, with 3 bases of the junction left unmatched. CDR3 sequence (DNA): TGTGCCATCAGGGGGACAGAAAGCAATCAGCCCCAGCATTTT. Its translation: CAIRGTESNQPQHF.

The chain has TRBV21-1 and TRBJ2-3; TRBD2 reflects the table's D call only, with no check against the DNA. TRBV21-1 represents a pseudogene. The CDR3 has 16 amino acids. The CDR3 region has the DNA TGTGCCAGCAGGGGACTAGCAGGGGGGAGCACAGATACGCAGTATTTC. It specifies CASRGLAGGSTDTQYF.

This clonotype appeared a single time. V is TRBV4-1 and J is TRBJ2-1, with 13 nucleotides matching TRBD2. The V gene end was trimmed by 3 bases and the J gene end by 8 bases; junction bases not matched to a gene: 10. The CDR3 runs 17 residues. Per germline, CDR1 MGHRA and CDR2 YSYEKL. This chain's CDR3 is CASSHGGLAGFHDEQFF. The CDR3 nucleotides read TGCGCCAGCAGCCACGGGGGACTAGCGGGATTTCACGATGAGCAGTTCTTC.

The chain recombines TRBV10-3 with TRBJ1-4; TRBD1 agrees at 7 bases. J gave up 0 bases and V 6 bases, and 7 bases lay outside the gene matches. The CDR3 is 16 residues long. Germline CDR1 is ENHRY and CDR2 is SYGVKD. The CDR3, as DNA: TGTGCCATCAGCCAAGGACAGGCTGCAACTAATGAAAAACTGTTTTTT. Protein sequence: CAISQGQAATNEKLFF.

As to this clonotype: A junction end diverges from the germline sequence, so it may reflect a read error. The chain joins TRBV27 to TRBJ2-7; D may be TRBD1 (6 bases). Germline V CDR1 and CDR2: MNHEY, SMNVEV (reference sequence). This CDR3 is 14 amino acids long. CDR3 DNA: TGTGTCAGCTGGATTGGACAGATCCCCTACGAGCAGTACTTC. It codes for CVSWIGQIPYEQYF.

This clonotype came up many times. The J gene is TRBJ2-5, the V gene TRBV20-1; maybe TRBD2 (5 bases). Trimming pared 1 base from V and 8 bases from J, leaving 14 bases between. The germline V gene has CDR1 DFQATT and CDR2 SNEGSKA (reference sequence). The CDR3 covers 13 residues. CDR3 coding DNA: TGCAGTGCTAGAGCGGGATCTCCGGGTACCCAGTACTTC. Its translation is CSARAGSPGTQYF.

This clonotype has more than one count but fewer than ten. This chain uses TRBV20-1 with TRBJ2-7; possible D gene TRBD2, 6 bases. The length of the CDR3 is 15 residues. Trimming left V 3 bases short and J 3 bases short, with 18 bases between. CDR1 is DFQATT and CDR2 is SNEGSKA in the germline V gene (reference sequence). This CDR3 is CSASPLASLNYEQYF. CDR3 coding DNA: TGCAGTGCTAGTCCCCTAGCGTCCCTGAACTACGAGCAGTACTTC.

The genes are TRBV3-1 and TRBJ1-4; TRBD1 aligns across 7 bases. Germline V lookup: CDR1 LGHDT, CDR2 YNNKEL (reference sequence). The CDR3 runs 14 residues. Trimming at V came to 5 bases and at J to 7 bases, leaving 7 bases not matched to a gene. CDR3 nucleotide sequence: TGTGCCAGCAGCAACGGACAGGTCGGTGAAAAACTGTTTTTT. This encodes CASSNGQVGEKLFF.

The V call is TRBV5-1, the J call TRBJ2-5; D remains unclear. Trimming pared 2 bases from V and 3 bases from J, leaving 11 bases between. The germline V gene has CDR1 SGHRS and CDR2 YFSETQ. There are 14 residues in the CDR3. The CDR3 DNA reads TGCGCCAGCAGCTTAGGTCTAGATAAAGAGACCCAGTACTTC. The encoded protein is CASSLGLDKETQYF. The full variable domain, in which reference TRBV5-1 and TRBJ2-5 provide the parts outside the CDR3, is KAGVTQTPRYLIKTRGQQVTLSCSPISGHRSVSWYQQTPGQGLQFLFEYFSETQRNKGNFPGRFSGRQFSNSRSEMNVSTLELGDSALYLCASSLGLDKETQYFGPGTRLLVL.

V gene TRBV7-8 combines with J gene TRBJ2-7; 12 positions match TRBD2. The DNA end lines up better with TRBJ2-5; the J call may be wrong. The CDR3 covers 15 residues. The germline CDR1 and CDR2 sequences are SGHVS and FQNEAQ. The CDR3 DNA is TGTGCCAGCAGCTCGACTAGCGGGAGACCAGAGACCCAGTACTTC. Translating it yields CASSSTSGRPETQYF.

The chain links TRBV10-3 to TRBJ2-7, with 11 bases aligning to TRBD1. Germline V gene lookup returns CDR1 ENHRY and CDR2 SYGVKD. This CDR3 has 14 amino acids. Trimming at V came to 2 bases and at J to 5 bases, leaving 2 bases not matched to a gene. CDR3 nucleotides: TGTGCCATCAGTGAGAGGACAGGGGGCAACGAGCAGTACTTC. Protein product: CAISERTGGNEQYF.

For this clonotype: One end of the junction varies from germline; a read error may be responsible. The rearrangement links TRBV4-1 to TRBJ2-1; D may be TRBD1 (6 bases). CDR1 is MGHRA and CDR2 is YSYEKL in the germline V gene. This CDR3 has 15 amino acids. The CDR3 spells CASSPVGQSSNQQFF. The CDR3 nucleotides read TGCGCCAGCAGTCCCGTCGGACAGAGCAGCAATCAGCAGTTCTTC.

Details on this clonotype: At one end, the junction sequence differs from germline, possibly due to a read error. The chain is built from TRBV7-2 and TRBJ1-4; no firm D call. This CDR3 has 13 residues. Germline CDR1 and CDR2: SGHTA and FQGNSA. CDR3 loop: CASSLATGEELFF. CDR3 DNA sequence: TGTGCCAGCAGCTTAGCGACCGGTGAAGAACTGTTTTTT.

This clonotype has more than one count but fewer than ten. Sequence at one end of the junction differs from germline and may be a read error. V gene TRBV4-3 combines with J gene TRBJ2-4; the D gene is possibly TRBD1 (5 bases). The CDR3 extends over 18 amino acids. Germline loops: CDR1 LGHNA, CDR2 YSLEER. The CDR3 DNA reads TGCGCCAGCAGCCAAGATTATCGCACAGGCTTAGCCAAAAGCATTCAGTACTTC. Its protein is CASSQDYRTGLAKSIQYF.

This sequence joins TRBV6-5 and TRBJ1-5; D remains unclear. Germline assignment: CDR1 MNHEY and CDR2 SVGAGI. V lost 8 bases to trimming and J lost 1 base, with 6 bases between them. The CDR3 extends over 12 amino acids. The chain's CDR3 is CASGRSNQPQHF. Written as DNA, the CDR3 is TGTGCCAGCGGGAGGAGCAATCAGCCCCAGCATTTT.

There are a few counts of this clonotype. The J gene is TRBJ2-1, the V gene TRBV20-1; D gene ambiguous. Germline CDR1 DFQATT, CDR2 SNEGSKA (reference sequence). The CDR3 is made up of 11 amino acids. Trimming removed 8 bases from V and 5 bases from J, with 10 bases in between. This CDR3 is CSPYLNNEQFF. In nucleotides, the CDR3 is TGCAGTCCCTACCTAAACAATGAGCAGTTCTTC.

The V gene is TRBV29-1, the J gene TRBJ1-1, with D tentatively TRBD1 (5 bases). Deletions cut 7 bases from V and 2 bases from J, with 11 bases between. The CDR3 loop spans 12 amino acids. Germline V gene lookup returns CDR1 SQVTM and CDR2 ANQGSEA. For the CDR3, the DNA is TGCAGCGGTGACAGTGGCAACACTGAAGCTTTCTTT. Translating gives CSGDSGNTEAFF.

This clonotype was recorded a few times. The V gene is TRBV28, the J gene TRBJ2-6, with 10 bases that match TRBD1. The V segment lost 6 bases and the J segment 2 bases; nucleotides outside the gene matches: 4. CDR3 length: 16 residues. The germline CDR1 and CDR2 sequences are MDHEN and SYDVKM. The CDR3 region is CASSQDRGAGANVLTF. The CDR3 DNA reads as TGTGCCAGCAGCCAGGACAGGGGGGCTGGGGCCAACGTCCTGACTTTC.

CDR3 residues: CASGRDLAYEQYF. The CDR3 DNA is TGTGCCAGCGGCCGGGACCTAGCCTACGAGCAGTACTTC. V and J are TRBV6-5 and TRBJ2-7, with D tentatively TRBD1 or TRBD2 (5 bases each). Germline values: CDR1 MNHEY, CDR2 SVGAGI. The CDR3 is made up of 13 amino acids. V gave up 8 bases and J gave up 2 bases, with 13 bases separating them.

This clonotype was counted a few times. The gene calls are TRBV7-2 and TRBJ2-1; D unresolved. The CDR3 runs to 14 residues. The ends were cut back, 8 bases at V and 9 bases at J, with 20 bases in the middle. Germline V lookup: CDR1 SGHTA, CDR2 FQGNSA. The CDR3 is CASVPGVSRAEQFF. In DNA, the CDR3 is TGTGCCAGCGTTCCGGGTGTCTCTCGGGCTGAGCAGTTCTTC.

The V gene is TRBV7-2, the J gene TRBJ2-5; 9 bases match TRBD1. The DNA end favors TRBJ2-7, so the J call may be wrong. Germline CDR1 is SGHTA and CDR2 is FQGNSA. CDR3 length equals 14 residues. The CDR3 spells CASSAAGTGSEQYF. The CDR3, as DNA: TGTGCCAGCAGTGCAGCCGGGACAGGGAGCGAGCAGTACTTC.